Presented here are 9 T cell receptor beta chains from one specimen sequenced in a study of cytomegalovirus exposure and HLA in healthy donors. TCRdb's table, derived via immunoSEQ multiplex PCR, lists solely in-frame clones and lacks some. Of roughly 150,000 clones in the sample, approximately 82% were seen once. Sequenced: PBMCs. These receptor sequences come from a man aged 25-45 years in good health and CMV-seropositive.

In DNA, the CDR3 is TGTGCCAGCAGTCTAACGGACACTGAAGCTTTCTTT. The encoded protein is CASSLTDTEAFF. The rearrangement uses TRBV5-4 and TRBJ1-1; no clear D gene. This CDR3 has 12 amino acids. Trimming pared 5 bases from V and 3 bases from J, leaving 8 bases between. The germline V gene has CDR1 SGHNT and CDR2 YYREEE (reference sequence).

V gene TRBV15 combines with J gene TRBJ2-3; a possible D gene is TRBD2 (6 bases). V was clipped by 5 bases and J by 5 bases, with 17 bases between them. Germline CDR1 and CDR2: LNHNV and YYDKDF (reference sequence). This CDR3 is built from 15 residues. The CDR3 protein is CATSVPGALGDTQYF. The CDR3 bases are TGTGCCACCAGCGTTCCGGGAGCCCTTGGAGATACGCAGTATTTT.

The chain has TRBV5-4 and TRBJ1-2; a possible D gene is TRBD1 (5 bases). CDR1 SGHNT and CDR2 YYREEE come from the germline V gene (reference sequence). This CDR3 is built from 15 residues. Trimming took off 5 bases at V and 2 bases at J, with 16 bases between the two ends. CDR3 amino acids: CASSYLTDNNYGYTF. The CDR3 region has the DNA TGTGCCAGCAGTTACTTGACGGACAACAACTATGGCTACACCTTC. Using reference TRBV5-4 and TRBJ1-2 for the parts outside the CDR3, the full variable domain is ETGVTQSPTHLIKTRGQQVTLRCSSQSGHNTVSWYQQALGQGPQFIFQYYREEENGRGNFPPRFSGLQFPNYSSELNVNALELDDSALYLCASSYLTDNNYGYTFGSGTRLTVV.

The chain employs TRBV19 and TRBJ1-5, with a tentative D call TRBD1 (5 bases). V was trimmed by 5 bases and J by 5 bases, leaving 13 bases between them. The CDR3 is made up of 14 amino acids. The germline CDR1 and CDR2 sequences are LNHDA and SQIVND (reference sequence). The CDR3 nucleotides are TGTGCCAGTAGTCCCGACAGTATTTATCAGCCCCAGCATTTT. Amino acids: CASSPDSIYQPQHF.

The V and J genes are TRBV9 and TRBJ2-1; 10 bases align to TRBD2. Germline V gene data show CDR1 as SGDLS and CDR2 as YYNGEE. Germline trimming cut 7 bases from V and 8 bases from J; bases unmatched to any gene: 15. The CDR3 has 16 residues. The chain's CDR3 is CASSGASGGVGHEQFF. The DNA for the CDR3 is TGTGCCAGCTCGGGGGCTAGCGGGGGTGTAGGGCATGAGCAGTTCTTC.

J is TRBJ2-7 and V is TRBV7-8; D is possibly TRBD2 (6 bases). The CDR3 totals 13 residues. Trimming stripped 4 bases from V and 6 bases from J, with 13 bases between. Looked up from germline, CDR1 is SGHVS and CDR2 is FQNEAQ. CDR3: CASSSSAGAEQYF. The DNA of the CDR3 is TGTGCCAGCAGCTCTAGCGCGGGCGCCGAGCAGTACTTC.

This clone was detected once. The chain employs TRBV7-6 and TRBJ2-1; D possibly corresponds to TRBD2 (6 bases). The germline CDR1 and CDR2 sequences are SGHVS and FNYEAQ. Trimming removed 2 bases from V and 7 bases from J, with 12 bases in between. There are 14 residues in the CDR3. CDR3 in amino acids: CASSLLSGLNEQFF. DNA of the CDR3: TGTGCCAGCAGCTTATTAAGCGGGCTAAATGAGCAGTTCTTC.

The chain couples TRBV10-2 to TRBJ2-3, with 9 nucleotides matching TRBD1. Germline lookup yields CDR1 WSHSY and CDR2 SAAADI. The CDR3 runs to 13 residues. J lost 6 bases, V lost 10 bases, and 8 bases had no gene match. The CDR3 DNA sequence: TGCGCCACTAGGGACAGGGAGGTCGATACGCAGTATTTT. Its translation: CATRDREVDTQYF.

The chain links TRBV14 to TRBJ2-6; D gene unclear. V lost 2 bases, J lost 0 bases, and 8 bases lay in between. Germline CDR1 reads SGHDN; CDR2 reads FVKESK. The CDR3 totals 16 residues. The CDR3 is CASSQLSSSGANVLTF. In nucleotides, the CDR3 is TGTGCCAGCAGCCAACTCAGTTCCTCTGGGGCCAACGTCCTGACTTTC. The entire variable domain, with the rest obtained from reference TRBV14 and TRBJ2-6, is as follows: EAGVTQFPSHSVIEKGQTVTLRCDPISGHDNLYWYRRVMGKEIKFLLHFVKESKQDESGMPNNRFLAERTGGTYSTLKVQPAELEDSGVYFCASSQLSSSGANVLTFGAGSRLTVL.